This T cell receptor (beta chain) is drawn from a study of blood T cell repertoires in COVID-19. Whole-study context: Both acute and convalescent COVID-19 samples were obtained from the United States, Italy and Spain. Sources were T cells, B-cell-depleted T cells, or PBMCs; the material itself was cDNA or gDNA.

Per the authors' pipeline: Amplification of reference gene primers provided the estimated nucleated cell counts. Sequenced by immunoSEQ multiplex PCR; TCRdb stores in-frame clones only, minus some. D and trimming come from the DNA, and the V and J calls and clone size come from that table. Here the sample spans under 200,000 clones, about 86% being singletons. This receptor was taken from an elderly woman in a cohort sampled during active or convalescent COVID-19. Sample: peripheral blood.

In DNA form, the CDR3 reads TGCAGCGTTGAAGGCACTAGCGGGGGGGCCTACGAGCAGTTCTTC. It codes for CSVEGTSGGAYEQFF. V gene TRBV29-1 combines with J gene TRBJ2-1; 13 nucleotides line up with TRBD2. Losses at the gene ends were 1 base for V and 10 bases for J; bases not matched to a gene: 7. The CDR3 contains 15 residues. Looked up from germline, CDR1 is SQVTM and CDR2 is ANQGSEA.